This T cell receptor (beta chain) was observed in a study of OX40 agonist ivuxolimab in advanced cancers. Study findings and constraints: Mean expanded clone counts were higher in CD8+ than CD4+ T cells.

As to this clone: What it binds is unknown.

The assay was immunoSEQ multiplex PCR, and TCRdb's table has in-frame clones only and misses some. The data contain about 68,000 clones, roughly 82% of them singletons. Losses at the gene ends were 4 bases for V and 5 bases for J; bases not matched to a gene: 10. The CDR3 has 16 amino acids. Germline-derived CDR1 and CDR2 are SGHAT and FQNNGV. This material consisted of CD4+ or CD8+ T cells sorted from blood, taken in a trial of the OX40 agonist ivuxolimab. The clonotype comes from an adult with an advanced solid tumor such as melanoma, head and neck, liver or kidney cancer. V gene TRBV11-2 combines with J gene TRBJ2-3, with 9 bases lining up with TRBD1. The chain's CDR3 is CASSSRFGQGLDTQYF. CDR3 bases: TGTGCCAGCAGCTCCCGCTTTGGACAGGGGTTAGATACGCAGTATTTT.